A single T cell receptor beta chain is shown here with its context. The antigen remains unidentified. This entry comes from a study of long-term antiretroviral therapy in people with HIV. Study at large: The earliest samples came about a decade before the 2015 immediate-ART recommendation. Points from the study as a whole: Pre-ART clonal expansion yielded clones that dominated the repertoire at all time points. HIV repertoires showed narrower CDR3 length ranges than controls.

The authors ran the immunoSEQ assay, v3.0, at survey level. It was roughly 40,000-50,000 T-cell genomes per sample that sequencing targeted. The method was immunoSEQ multiplex PCR; TCRdb's version includes in-frame clones alone and lacks a portion of them. The sample holds approximately 24,000 clones, around 90% seen once. Germline V CDR1 and CDR2: MNHNY, SVGAGI (reference sequence). The CDR3 contains 14 residues. The V and J ends lost 7 bases and 3 bases, in that order; junction bases with no gene match: 4. This TCR derives from a man under 40 with HIV. The sequences come from unsorted PBMCs, collected less than 4.7 years after starting antiretroviral therapy. The J gene is TRBJ2-1, the V gene TRBV6-6; 9 bases agree with TRBD2. The CDR3 region is CASTLTSGYNEQFF. The CDR3 nucleotides read TGTGCCAGCACCTTGACTAGCGGCTACAATGAGCAGTTCTTC.